This TCR beta chain originates from a study of cytomegalovirus exposure and HLA in healthy donors. Whole-study findings and limits: Cytomegalovirus-associated status was assigned to around 160 TCR beta chains. A later analysis linked a missense variant in DCLRE1C to the trimming of TCR beta V and J genes.

The PCR used 60 Vbeta and 13 Jbeta primers. The data were produced by immunoSEQ multiplex PCR, yet TCRdb's version contains in-frame clones alone and is incomplete. The data show around 150,000 clones, with 76% seen just once and around 3.1% held by the top ten. Comment on this clone: What it binds is unknown.

CDR3 length equals 13 residues. Germline V gives CDR1 GTSNPN, CDR2 SVGIG (reference sequence). With 3 bases removed from V and 8 bases from J, the gap between germline ends came to 13 bases. This TCR came from a middle-aged man in good health and CMV-seronegative. The chain uses TRBV30 and TRBJ1-4; possibly TRBD1 for D (6 bases). The sample was PBMCs. The CDR3: CAWRDSVGEKLFF. CDR3 DNA: TGTGCCTGGAGGGACAGTGTAGGCGAAAAACTGTTTTTT.